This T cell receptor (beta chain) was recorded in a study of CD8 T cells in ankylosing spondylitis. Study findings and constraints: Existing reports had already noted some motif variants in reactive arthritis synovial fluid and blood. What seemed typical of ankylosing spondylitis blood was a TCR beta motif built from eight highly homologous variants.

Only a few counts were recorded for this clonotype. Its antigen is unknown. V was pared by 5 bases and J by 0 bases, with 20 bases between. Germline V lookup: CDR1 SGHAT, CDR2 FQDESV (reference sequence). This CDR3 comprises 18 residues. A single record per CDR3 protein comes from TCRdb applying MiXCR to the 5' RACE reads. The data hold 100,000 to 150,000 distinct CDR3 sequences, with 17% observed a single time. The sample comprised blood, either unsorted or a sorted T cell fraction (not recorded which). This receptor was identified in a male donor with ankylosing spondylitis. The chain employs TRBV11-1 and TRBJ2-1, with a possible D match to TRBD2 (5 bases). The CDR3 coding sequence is TGTGCCAGCAGCCGAAAAGCGGCGTATAGGGACTCCTACAATGAGCAGTTCTTC. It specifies CASSRKAAYRDSYNEQFF.